Following are 31 T cell receptor beta chains from one sample sequenced in a study of monozygotic twins with inflammatory bowel disease. TCRdb re-called the 5' RACE reads; one entry per CDR3 protein, DNA not given. The table for this sample gives 400,000 to 500,000 distinct CDR3 sequences. Source material: blood. Source of these receptors: a human donor with ulcerative colitis or Crohn's disease, or a healthy co-twin of an affected twin (not recorded which).

The chain is built from TRBV19 and TRBJ1-1. The germline gives CDR1 LNHDA, CDR2 SQIVND (reference sequence). The CDR3 is 13 amino acids. This chain's CDR3 is CASSMQQIGEAFF.

The CDR3 is CASSRFLNTGKAGANVLTF. The rearrangement joins TRBV12-3 or TRBV12-4 to TRBJ2-6; no DNA is available, so the TRBD1 call from TCRdb remains unchecked. CDR3 length equals 19 residues.

The chain joins TRBV9 to TRBJ2-2. Germline V gives CDR1 SGDLS, CDR2 YYNGEE. This CDR3 comprises 19 residues. CDR3 sequence reads: CASSVASGLTALNTGELFF.

V gene TRBV7-2 combines with J gene TRBJ2-7; lacking DNA, the TRBD2 call made by TCRdb goes unchecked. The CDR3 sequence is 14 residues long. The V gene's germline CDR1 is SGHTA and CDR2 FQGNSA. The CDR3 sequence: CASSFSGTSGVGYF.

The chain carries TRBV12-3 or TRBV12-4 and TRBJ2-5; TCRdb's D call, TRBD2, is unchecked because there is no DNA. The CDR3 consists of 15 residues. The CDR3 sequence: CASRRLASGGETQYF.

The rearrangement uses TRBV19 and TRBJ1-1; the TCRdb D gene call, TRBD1, has no DNA to confirm it. Looked up from germline, CDR1 is LNHDA and CDR2 is SQIVND (reference sequence). This CDR3 is built from 16 residues. The CDR3 is CASSSPQGGMNTEAFF. Full variable domain (rest looked up from reference TRBV19 and TRBJ1-1): DGGITQSPKYLFRKEGQNVTLSCEQNLNHDAMYWYRQDPGQGLRLIYYSQIVNDFQKGDIAEGYSVSREKKESFPLTVTSAQKNPTAFYLCASSSPQGGMNTEAFFGQGTRLTVV.

The CDR3 region is CASSQRTGLDTGELFF. This chain uses TRBV4-3 with TRBJ2-2; TCRdb picks TRBD1, but there is no DNA to check that call. This CDR3 is 16 amino acids long. Germline lookup yields CDR1 LGHNA and CDR2 YSLEER.

V is TRBV6-1 and J is TRBJ1-3. This CDR3 is 13 amino acids long. In germline, CDR1 is MNHNS, CDR2 SASEGT. CDR3: CASSQPQGLGIYF.

This chain joins TRBV7-9 and TRBJ2-3; TCRdb selects TRBD1, and the lack of DNA leaves this call unchecked. The CDR3 has 16 amino acids. Germline V CDR1 and CDR2: SEHNR, FQNEAQ (reference sequence). The CDR3 sequence: CASSLHRRTGEDTQYF.

This sequence joins TRBV12-3 or TRBV12-4 and TRBJ1-4; there is no DNA to check the TCRdb D call of TRBD1. This CDR3 region has 16 residues. CDR3: CASSKNRGASNEKLFF.

This chain links TRBV5-6 with TRBJ1-4. This CDR3 has 14 residues. CDR1 and CDR2 from the germline V gene are SGHDT and YYEEEE. The CDR3 protein is CASTSGATNEKLFF.

The chain links TRBV12-3 or TRBV12-4 to TRBJ2-7; TCRdb indicates TRBD1, and absent DNA this call remains unverified. The CDR3 length is 15 residues. This chain's CDR3 is CATSMGGQGIYEQYF.

The chain is built from TRBV18 and TRBJ2-1. The germline gives CDR1 KGHSH, CDR2 LQKENI. The CDR3 spans 16 residues. CDR3 protein: CASSLQGSGNWNEQFF.

The chain carries TRBV7-2 and TRBJ1-5; the D gene TCRdb calls, TRBD1, cannot be checked with no DNA. There are 17 residues in the CDR3. Germline CDR1 SGHTA, CDR2 FQGNSA. CDR3 in amino acids: CASSLVPPGIGNQPQHF.

This chain links TRBV30 with TRBJ1-3; TCRdb's assignment of TRBD1 cannot be checked, as there is no DNA. The CDR3 has 14 amino acids. Germline V gives CDR1 GTSNPN, CDR2 SVGIG (reference sequence). CDR3 sequence reads: CAWTPLGQRNTIYF.

The chain combines TRBV7-9 with TRBJ2-3; with no DNA, the TCRdb D assignment of TRBD1 cannot be verified. CDR1 SEHNR and CDR2 FQNEAQ come from the germline V gene (reference sequence). CDR3 length: 16 amino acids. The CDR3 spells CASSLTGGAITDTQYF.

V gene TRBV2 combines with J gene TRBJ2-7; TCRdb lists TRBD2, though no DNA is available to test this call. This CDR3 is built from 14 residues. Germline CDR1 reads SNHLY; CDR2 reads FYNNEI. CDR3 amino acids: CASRTSGSLYEQYF.

The chain carries TRBV6-1 and TRBJ1-2; TCRdb names TRBD1, which stays unverified in the absence of DNA. Germline lookup yields CDR1 MNHNS and CDR2 SASEGT. This CDR3 contains 15 residues. This CDR3 is CASGGYDEWGYGYTF.

The chain carries TRBV28 and TRBJ2-1; TCRdb calls TRBD1, which cannot be checked without DNA. CDR1 and CDR2 from the germline V gene are MDHEN and SYDVKM. The CDR3 runs to 15 residues. The CDR3 sequence is CASSPGTGGYNEQFF.

CDR3 sequence: CASSYSPRRNHNSGEQYF. The chain uses TRBV6-2 or TRBV6-3 and TRBJ2-7. The CDR3 has 18 residues. In germline, CDR1 is MNHEY, CDR2 SVGEGT.

V and J are TRBV29-1 and TRBJ2-5; TCRdb reports TRBD1, a call that lacks DNA to check it against. The CDR3 spans 12 residues. Looked up from germline, CDR1 is SQVTM and CDR2 is ANQGSEA. The chain's CDR3 is CSVSQGSETQYF.

The CDR3 reads CASSWDVQNTGELFF. The chain recombines TRBV6-5 with TRBJ2-2; TCRdb's D call of TRBD1 is untestable without DNA. Germline-derived CDR1 and CDR2 are MNHEY and SVGAGI. The CDR3 extends over 15 amino acids.

This chain uses TRBV18 with TRBJ1-5; TCRdb's D gene call, TRBD1, goes unchecked for lack of DNA. CDR3 length: 15 residues. The germline V gene has CDR1 KGHSH and CDR2 LQKENI. The CDR3 reads CASSPGGGGNQPQHF.

CDR3 in amino acids: CASSPAVPRANYGYTF. The chain links TRBV5-1 to TRBJ1-2. CDR3 size: 16 residues. Germline V gives CDR1 SGHRS, CDR2 YFSETQ.

This sequence joins TRBV6-2 or TRBV6-3 and TRBJ1-1; TCRdb's D call of TRBD1 is untestable without DNA. The length of the CDR3 is 15 residues. Germline V gene sequence: CDR1 MNHEY, CDR2 SVGEGT. The CDR3 sequence: CASSYGTVSPAEAFF.

This chain connects TRBV12-3 or TRBV12-4 to TRBJ2-7; with no DNA, the TCRdb D assignment of TRBD2 cannot be verified. The CDR3 runs 12 residues. The CDR3 region is CASRGDGPEQYF.

CDR3 residues: CASSIGEFNTEAFF. This chain uses TRBV21-1 with TRBJ1-1. TRBV21-1 is classified as a pseudogene. The CDR3 sequence is 14 residues long.

The chain couples TRBV20-1 to TRBJ2-7; TCRdb gives TRBD2 as the D gene, but with no DNA this cannot be confirmed. The CDR3 is 13 residues long. The germline CDR1 and CDR2 sequences are DFQATT and SNEGSKA (reference sequence). CDR3 amino acids: CSASQGLSYEQYF.

V and J are TRBV11-3 and TRBJ2-7; TCRdb names TRBD1, which stays unverified in the absence of DNA. Germline V gene data show CDR1 as SGHNT and CDR2 as YENEEA. The CDR3 covers 16 residues. The CDR3 sequence is CASSLVWQGESYEQYF.

V gene TRBV20-1 combines with J gene TRBJ1-1; the D call from TCRdb, TRBD1, cannot be confirmed without DNA. This CDR3 region has 13 residues. From germline, CDR1 is DFQATT and CDR2 SNEGSKA (reference sequence). CDR3 sequence reads: CSAFNREDTEAFF.

The rearrangement links TRBV19 to TRBJ2-4; checking the TCRdb D call of TRBD1 is not possible without DNA. The CDR3 is 17 amino acids. Looked up from germline, CDR1 is LNHDA and CDR2 is SQIVND (reference sequence). Here the CDR3 reads CASSSGTGLAAKNIQYF.